These 27 T cell receptor beta chains were all obtained from the same sample, sequenced in a study of T cell repertoires in cytomegalovirus infection (dated by TCRdb to between 2018 and 2021). The sequencer listed for this sample is Illumina HiSeq 1500. The public sequencing data were trimmed at Q25 with fastp and processed into clonotypes with MiXCR by TCRdb, which kept only in-frame beta chains. Identical CDR3 proteins give one entry, which carries the most common genes and DNA. The sample has 55,000 to 85,000 distinct CDR3 sequences on record, under 4.5% of them singletons. The leading ten clones occupy 20% to 25% of the sample. The sequenced sample consisted of PBMCs. The origin of the receptors is a human donor in good health (CMV status not recorded). Some clones in this sample may be carry-over from other donors' samples.

This clonotype was recorded at least ten times. V gene TRBV4-3 combines with J gene TRBJ1-1; D not resolved. The CDR3 is 11 amino acids. The germline gives CDR1 LGHNA, CDR2 YSLEER. V dropped 0 bases and J dropped 10 bases, with 6 bases sitting between them. In DNA, the CDR3 is TGCGCCAGCAGCCAAGACAAGACAGCTTTCTTT. Translation gives CASSQDKTAFF.

This clonotype was observed a few times. The chain combines TRBV6-2 or TRBV6-3 with TRBJ1-3, with D tentatively TRBD1 (5 bases). This CDR3 has 16 amino acids. Germline CDR1 MNHEY, CDR2 SVGEGT. Between the trimmed V and J ends, which lost 5 bases and 0 bases, there was a span of 14 bases. The chain's CDR3 is CASSPRTTLSGNTIYF. Here the CDR3 DNA reads TGTGCCAGCAGTCCACGGACAACCCTCTCTGGAAACACCATATATTTT.

This clonotype was counted at least ten times. V gene TRBV7-2 combines with J gene TRBJ1-5, with 7 bases fitting TRBD1. The V gene end was trimmed by 5 bases and the J gene end by 7 bases; junction bases not matched to a gene: 20. The CDR3 covers 18 residues. Germline V gene lookup returns CDR1 SGHTA and CDR2 FQGNSA. DNA for the CDR3: TGTGCCAGCAGCCTCGAGGGGCAGGGGGTTACCACCAAACAGCCCCAGCATTTT. Translation: CASSLEGQGVTTKQPQHF. Complete variable domain (other parts from reference TRBV7-2 and TRBJ1-5): GAGVSQSPSNKVTEKGKDVELRCDPISGHTALYWYRQSLGQGLEFLIYFQGNSAPDKSGLPSDRFSAERTGGSVSTLTIQRTQQEDSAVYLCASSLEGQGVTTKQPQHFGDGTRLSIL.

This clonotype has ten or more counts. Here the CDR3 DNA reads TGTGCCAGCAGGGCTAGCGGGCGGGGAAGTACGCAGTATTTT. It is translated as CASRASGRGSTQYF. The V and J genes are TRBV28 and TRBJ2-3; TRBD2 aligns across 8 bases. The junction had 10 bases not matched to a gene; V was cut back by 6 bases and J by 8 bases. This CDR3 contains 14 residues. Germline lookup yields CDR1 MDHEN and CDR2 SYDVKM.

This clonotype was observed many times. The V and J genes are TRBV6-2 or TRBV6-3 and TRBJ2-1; 10 nucleotides match TRBD2. Trimming removed 6 bases from V and 7 bases from J; junction bases left unmatched: 6. This CDR3 is 14 amino acids long. In germline, CDR1 is MNHEY, CDR2 SVGEGT. The CDR3 coding sequence is TGTGCCAGCAGCCGGACTAGCGGATGGAATGAGCAGTTCTTC. Amino acid sequence: CASSRTSGWNEQFF.

This clonotype appeared many times. The chain joins TRBV7-2 to TRBJ1-2; no clear D. The CDR3 consists of 15 residues. V was pared by 5 bases and J by 4 bases, with 17 bases between. Germline lookup yields CDR1 SGHTA and CDR2 FQGNSA. The CDR3 coding sequence is TGTGCCAGCAGCCCCGAGGCAGGCCCCATCTATGGCTACACCTTC. This sequence encodes CASSPEAGPIYGYTF.

This clonotype occurred many times. The chain couples TRBV6-6 to TRBJ2-5; tentative D call: TRBD1 (5 bases). The CDR3 totals 13 residues. Between the trimmed V and J ends, which lost 6 bases and 7 bases, there was a span of 15 bases. Germline CDR1 reads MNHNY; CDR2 reads SVGAGI (reference sequence). The CDR3 loop reads CASRSGHAGTQYF. The CDR3 nucleotides are TGTGCCAGCAGAAGTGGACATGCTGGGACCCAGTACTTC.

Many counts were recorded for this clonotype. The genes are TRBV28 and TRBJ1-5; D may be TRBD1 (5 bases). V shed 3 bases and J shed 1 base, with 19 bases lying between them. This CDR3 region has 18 residues. The germline gives CDR1 MDHEN, CDR2 SYDVKM. Written as DNA, the CDR3 is TGTGCCAGCAGTTTCCGACAGTCGGGGCTGCGGAGCAATCAGCCCCAGCATTTT. Translation gives CASSFRQSGLRSNQPQHF.

This clonotype was seen many times. V usage is TRBV7-2 and J usage is TRBJ1-3; 7 nucleotides align to TRBD1. The CDR3 is made up of 15 amino acids. V shed 5 bases, J shed 4 bases, and the junction held 8 bases outside the gene matches. Germline V gene data show CDR1 as SGHTA and CDR2 as FQGNSA. The CDR3 nucleotides are TGTGCCAGCAGCGAACAGGGGAGCCACGGAAACACCATATATTTT. Translated: CASSEQGSHGNTIYF.

This clonotype was detected ten times or more. The chain uses TRBV7-2 and TRBJ2-3; maybe TRBD2 (5 bases). The V gene's germline CDR1 is SGHTA and CDR2 FQGNSA. The CDR3 loop spans 14 amino acids. V was pared by 8 bases and J by 4 bases, with 16 bases between. The CDR3 here is CASARASRADTQYF. The DNA for the CDR3 is TGTGCCAGCGCGAGGGCGTCGAGGGCAGATACGCAGTATTTT. Full variable domain (missing parts from reference TRBV7-2 and TRBJ2-3): GAGVSQSPSNKVTEKGKDVELRCDPISGHTALYWYRQSLGQGLEFLIYFQGNSAPDKSGLPSDRFSAERTGGSVSTLTIQRTQQEDSAVYLCASARASRADTQYFGPGTRLTVL.

This clonotype was picked up many times. For the CDR3, the DNA is TGTGCCAGCAGCTTCGGAGGGGGTTTGACTGAAGCTTTCTTT. This sequence encodes CASSFGGGLTEAFF. The chain links TRBV5-4 to TRBJ1-1; tentatively, D is TRBD1 (6 bases). Germline loops: CDR1 SGHNT, CDR2 YYREEE (reference sequence). The length of the CDR3 is 14 residues. V lost 2 bases and J 5 bases, leaving 13 bases between the germline ends.

Many counts were recorded for this clonotype. The chain recombines TRBV7-2 with TRBJ2-7; 11 nucleotides line up with TRBD1. J lost 2 bases, V lost 5 bases, and 8 bases had no gene match. The CDR3 runs 16 residues. The germline V gene encodes CDR1 SGHTA and CDR2 FQGNSA. The CDR3 region has the DNA TGTGCCAGCAGCCTTAACCCGGGACAGGGGGCCTACGAGCAGTACTTC. This encodes CASSLNPGQGAYEQYF.

This clonotype was seen repeatedly, ten times or more. The V call is TRBV7-9, the J call TRBJ1-1; no clear D gene. Germline-derived CDR1 and CDR2 are SEHNR and FQNEAQ (reference sequence). The CDR3 contains 14 residues. V was cut by 4 bases and J by 0 bases, with 9 bases left in between. The CDR3 is CASSSLGLNTEAFF. DNA for the CDR3: TGTGCCAGCAGCTCATTAGGGCTGAACACTGAAGCTTTCTTT.

This clonotype was recorded many times. The gene calls are TRBV20-1 and TRBJ1-1; TRBD1 agrees at 9 bases. The CDR3 loop spans 12 amino acids. The trim removed 4 bases at V and 4 bases at J, leaving 1 base unmatched. Germline loops: CDR1 DFQATT, CDR2 SNEGSKA (reference sequence). Here the CDR3 reads CSAKTGGTEAFF. As DNA, the CDR3 is TGCAGTGCTAAGACAGGGGGCACTGAAGCTTTCTTT.

This clonotype was detected a few times. The chain links TRBV19 to TRBJ2-5; 10 nucleotides agree with TRBD1. The CDR3 is made up of 14 amino acids. The germline V gene has CDR1 LNHDA and CDR2 SQIVND (reference sequence). Trimming removed 3 bases from V and 4 bases from J; junction bases left unmatched: 2. The CDR3 DNA follows: TGTGCCAGTAGTATGACAGGGGGCACAGAGACCCAGTACTTC. This encodes CASSMTGGTETQYF.

This clonotype has a count of ten or more. This chain connects TRBV7-2 to TRBJ1-6; TRBD1 aligns across 8 bases. Trimming cost V 5 bases and J 7 bases; bases outside gene matches: 7. Germline CDR1 reads SGHTA; CDR2 reads FQGNSA. The CDR3 extends over 15 amino acids. The CDR3 here is CASSRDRGVNSPLHF. The CDR3 nucleotides read TGTGCCAGCAGCCGCGACAGGGGTGTAAATTCACCCCTCCACTTT.

Many counts were recorded for this clonotype. The chain joins TRBV7-9 to TRBJ1-1; possibly TRBD1 for D (5 bases). V shed 5 bases and J shed 12 bases, with 16 bases lying between them. Germline V gives CDR1 SEHNR, CDR2 FQNEAQ (reference sequence). This CDR3 contains 12 residues. The CDR3 DNA follows: TGTGCCAGCAGCCCCCTAGGCAGGGTGTCTTTCTTT. Residues: CASSPLGRVSFF.

This clonotype was counted ten times or more. The rearrangement uses TRBV7-2 and TRBJ1-5; D might be TRBD1 (6 bases). With 1 base removed from V and 6 bases from J, the gap between germline ends came to 13 bases. The germline V gene encodes CDR1 SGHTA and CDR2 FQGNSA. This CDR3 comprises 15 residues. CDR3 nucleotides: TGTGCCAGCAGCTTAGGGGGTCAGGGGAGTCAGCCCCAGCATTTT. This encodes CASSLGGQGSQPQHF.

This clonotype was counted ten times or more. The chain joins TRBV7-2 to TRBJ2-2; D is possibly TRBD1 (6 bases). V was clipped by 4 bases and J by 0 bases, with 6 bases between them. The germline CDR1 and CDR2 sequences are SGHTA and FQGNSA. The CDR3 spans 14 residues. CDR3 DNA: TGTGCCAGCAGCTGGACAGCGAACACCGGGGAGCTGTTTTTT. Translating it yields CASSWTANTGELFF.

This clonotype was seen repeatedly, ten times or more. The chain carries TRBV7-2 and TRBJ2-5; 7 positions match TRBD2. V dropped 5 bases and J dropped 1; count of bases not matched to a gene: 4. Germline CDR1 and CDR2: SGHTA and FQGNSA. This CDR3 has 14 amino acids. CDR3: CASSKRGPQETQYF. CDR3 coding DNA: TGTGCCAGCAGCAAGCGGGGACCCCAAGAGACCCAGTACTTC.

There are a few counts of this clonotype. The J gene is TRBJ2-5, the V gene TRBV3-1; 7 bases are a match to TRBD2. The V gene end was trimmed by 0 bases and the J gene end by 7 bases; junction bases not matched to a gene: 5. This CDR3 spans 14 amino acids. Germline V gene sequence: CDR1 LGHDT, CDR2 YNNKEL (reference sequence). CDR3 protein: CASSQDRTRGTQYF. Written as DNA, the CDR3 is TGTGCCAGCAGCCAAGATCGGACTAGGGGGACCCAGTACTTC.

This clonotype was recorded many times. The rearrangement links TRBV7-2 to TRBJ2-1, with TRBD1 matching 8 bases. The junction had 11 bases not matched to a gene; V was cut back by 5 bases and J by 5 bases. Germline V CDR1 and CDR2: SGHTA, FQGNSA. The CDR3 covers 16 residues. CDR3 in amino acids: CASSPRTGSINNEQFF. Written as DNA, the CDR3 is TGTGCCAGCAGCCCCAGGACAGGGTCTATAAACAATGAGCAGTTCTTC.

This clonotype was seen ten or more times. The chain has TRBV28 and TRBJ2-7, with no clear D. Germline V lookup: CDR1 MDHEN, CDR2 SYDVKM. The CDR3 contains 14 residues. V dropped 6 bases and J dropped 2 bases, with 14 bases sitting between them. The CDR3 region has the DNA TGTGCCAGCAGCGCGTCAGGTTTGCCCTACGAGCAGTACTTC. Its protein is CASSASGLPYEQYF.

This clonotype was detected many times. This sequence joins TRBV7-6 and TRBJ2-1; TRBD2 might be the D (6 bases). V dropped 0 bases and J dropped 6 bases, with 15 bases sitting between them. The CDR3 is 16 amino acids. The V gene's germline CDR1 is SGHVS and CDR2 FNYEAQ. The CDR3 here is CASSLAPILTSNEQFF. CDR3 DNA sequence: TGTGCCAGCAGCTTAGCCCCAATCCTGACTAGCAATGAGCAGTTCTTC.

The sample holds many counts of this clonotype. This chain connects TRBV6-2 or TRBV6-3 to TRBJ2-1; possibly TRBD1 for D (5 bases). Germline V gene lookup returns CDR1 MNHEY and CDR2 SVGEGT. This CDR3 is built from 14 residues. V lost 0 bases to trimming and J lost 9 bases, with 12 bases between them. The DNA of the CDR3 is TGTGCCAGCAGTTACTCTCCAGGGTACCTTGAGCAGTTCTTC. Amino acids: CASSYSPGYLEQFF.

This clonotype was observed at least ten times. This chain uses TRBV7-2 with TRBJ2-3; D possibly matches TRBD1 or TRBD2 (6 bases each). The CDR3 is 17 amino acids. The germline V gene has CDR1 SGHTA and CDR2 FQGNSA. V lost 0 bases and J lost 0, with 13 bases in between. CDR3 loop: CASSLASGGPSTDTQYF. CDR3 bases: TGTGCCAGCAGCTTAGCATCCGGGGGCCCGAGCACAGATACGCAGTATTTT.

This chain uses TRBV11-1 with TRBJ2-1; a weak D match, TRBD2 (7 bases). CDR3 length: 15 residues. Germline loops: CDR1 SGHAT, CDR2 FQDESV (reference sequence). Trimming took off 10 bases at V and 4 bases at J, with 20 bases between the two ends. The CDR3: CATILGAGAYNEQFF. The DNA for the CDR3 is TGTGCCACCATCCTAGGGGCGGGGGCTTACAATGAGCAGTTCTTC.